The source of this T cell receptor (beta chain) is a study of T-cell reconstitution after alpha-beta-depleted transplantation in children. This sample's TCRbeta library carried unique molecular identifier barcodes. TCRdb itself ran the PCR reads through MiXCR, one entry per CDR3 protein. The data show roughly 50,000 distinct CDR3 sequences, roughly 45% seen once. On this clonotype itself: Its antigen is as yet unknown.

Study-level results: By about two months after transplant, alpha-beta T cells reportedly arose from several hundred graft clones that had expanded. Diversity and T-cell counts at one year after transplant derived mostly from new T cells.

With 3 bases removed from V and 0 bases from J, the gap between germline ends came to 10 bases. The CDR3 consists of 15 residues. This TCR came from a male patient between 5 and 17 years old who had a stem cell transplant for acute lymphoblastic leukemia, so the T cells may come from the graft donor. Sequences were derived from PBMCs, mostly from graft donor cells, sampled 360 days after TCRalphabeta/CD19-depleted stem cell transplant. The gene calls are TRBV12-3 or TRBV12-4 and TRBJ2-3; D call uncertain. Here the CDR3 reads CASSFLKISTDTQYF. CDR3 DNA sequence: TGTGCCAGCAGTTTTTTAAAGATTAGCACAGATACGCAGTATTTT.